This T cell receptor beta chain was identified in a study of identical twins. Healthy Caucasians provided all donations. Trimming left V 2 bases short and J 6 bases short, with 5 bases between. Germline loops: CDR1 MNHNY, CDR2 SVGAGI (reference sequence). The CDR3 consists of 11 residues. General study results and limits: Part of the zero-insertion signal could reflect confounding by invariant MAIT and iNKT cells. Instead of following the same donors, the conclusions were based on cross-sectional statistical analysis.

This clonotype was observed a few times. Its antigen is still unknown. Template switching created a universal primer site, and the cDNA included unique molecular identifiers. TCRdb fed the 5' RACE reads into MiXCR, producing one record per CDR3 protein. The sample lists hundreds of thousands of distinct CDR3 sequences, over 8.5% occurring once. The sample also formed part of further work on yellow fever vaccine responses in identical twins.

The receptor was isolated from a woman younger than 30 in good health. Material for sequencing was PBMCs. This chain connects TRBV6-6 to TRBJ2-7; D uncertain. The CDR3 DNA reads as TGTGCCAGCAGTTACGACGGCGAGCAGTACTTC. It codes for CASSYDGEQYF.